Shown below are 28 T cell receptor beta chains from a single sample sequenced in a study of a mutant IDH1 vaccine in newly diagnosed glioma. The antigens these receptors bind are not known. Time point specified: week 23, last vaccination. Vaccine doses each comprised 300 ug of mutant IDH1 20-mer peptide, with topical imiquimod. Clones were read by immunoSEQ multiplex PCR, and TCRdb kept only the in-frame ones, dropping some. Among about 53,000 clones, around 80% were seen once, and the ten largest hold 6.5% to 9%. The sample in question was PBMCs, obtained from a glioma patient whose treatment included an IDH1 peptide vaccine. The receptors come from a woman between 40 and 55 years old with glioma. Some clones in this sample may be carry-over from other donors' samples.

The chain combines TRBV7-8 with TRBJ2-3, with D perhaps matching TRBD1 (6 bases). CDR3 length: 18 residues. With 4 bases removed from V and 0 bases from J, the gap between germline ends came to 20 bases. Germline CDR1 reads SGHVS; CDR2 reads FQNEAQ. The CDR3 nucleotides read TGTGCCAGCAGCTCAATGAAAACCCAGGGGCCTAGCACAGATACGCAGTATTTT. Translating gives CASSSMKTQGPSTDTQYF.

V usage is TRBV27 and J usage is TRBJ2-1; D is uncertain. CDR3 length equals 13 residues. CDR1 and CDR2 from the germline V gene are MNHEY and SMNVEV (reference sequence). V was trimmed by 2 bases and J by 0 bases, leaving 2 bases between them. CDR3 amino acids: CASSLSSYNEQFF. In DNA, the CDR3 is TGTGCCAGCAGTTTAAGCTCCTACAATGAGCAGTTCTTC.

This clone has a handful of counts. CDR3 protein: CAWSPTATRVRELFF. CDR3 DNA sequence: TGTGCCTGGAGTCCGACAGCGACTAGGGTCCGGGAGCTGTTTTTT. The chain joins TRBV30 to TRBJ2-2; D might be TRBD2 (6 bases). CDR1 is GTSNPN, CDR2 SVGIG, per germline (reference sequence). With 2 bases removed from V and 9 bases from J, the gap between germline ends came to 19 bases. This CDR3 spans 15 amino acids. Drawing the rest from reference TRBV30 and TRBJ2-2, the complete variable domain is SQTIHQWPATLVQPVGSPLSLECTVEGTSNPNLYWYRQAAGRGLQLLFYSVGIGQISSEVPQNLSASRPQDRQFILSSKKLLLSDSGFYLCAWSPTATRVRELFFGEGSRLTVL.

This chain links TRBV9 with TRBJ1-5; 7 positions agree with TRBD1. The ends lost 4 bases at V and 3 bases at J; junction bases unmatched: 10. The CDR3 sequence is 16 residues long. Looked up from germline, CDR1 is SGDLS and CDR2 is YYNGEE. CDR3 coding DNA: TGTGCCAGCAGCCCTAGAGGACAGGCTTTCAATCAGCCCCAGCATTTT. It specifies CASSPRGQAFNQPQHF.

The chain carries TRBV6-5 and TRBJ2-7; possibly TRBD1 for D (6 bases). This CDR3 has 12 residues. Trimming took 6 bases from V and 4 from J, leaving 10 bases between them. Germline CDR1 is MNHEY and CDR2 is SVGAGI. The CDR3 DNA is TGTGCCAGCAGCATGACAGGTTACGAGCAGTACTTC. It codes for CASSMTGYEQYF.

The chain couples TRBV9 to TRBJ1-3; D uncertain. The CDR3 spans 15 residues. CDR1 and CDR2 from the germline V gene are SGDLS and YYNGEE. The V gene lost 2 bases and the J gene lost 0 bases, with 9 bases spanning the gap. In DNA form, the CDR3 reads TGTGCCAGCAGCGTCGCCGGACGCTCTGGAAACACCATATATTTT. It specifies CASSVAGRSGNTIYF.

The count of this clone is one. The CDR3 region is CASSLGAAGALSTGELFF. The CDR3 nucleotides are TGTGCCAGCAGCTTAGGGGCAGCGGGGGCGTTGAGCACCGGGGAGCTGTTTTTT. The gene calls are TRBV7-2 and TRBJ2-2; TRBD2 matches 8 bases. This CDR3 is 18 amino acids long. Germline CDR1 and CDR2: SGHTA and FQGNSA. The V and J ends lost 1 base and 4 bases, in that order; junction bases with no gene match: 11.

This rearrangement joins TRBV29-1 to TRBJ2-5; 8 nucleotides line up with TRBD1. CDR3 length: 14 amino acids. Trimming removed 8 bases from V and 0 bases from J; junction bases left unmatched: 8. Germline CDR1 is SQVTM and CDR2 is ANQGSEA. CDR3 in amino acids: CSTPSGGNQETQYF. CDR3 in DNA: TGCAGCACCCCCTCAGGGGGCAACCAAGAGACCCAGTACTTC.

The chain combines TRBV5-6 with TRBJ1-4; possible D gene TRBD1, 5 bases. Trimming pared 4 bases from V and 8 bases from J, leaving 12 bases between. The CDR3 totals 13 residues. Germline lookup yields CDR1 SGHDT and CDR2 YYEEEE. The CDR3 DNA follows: TGTGCCAGCAGCCCCGGGGCAAGAGAAAAACTGTTTTTT. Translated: CASSPGAREKLFF.

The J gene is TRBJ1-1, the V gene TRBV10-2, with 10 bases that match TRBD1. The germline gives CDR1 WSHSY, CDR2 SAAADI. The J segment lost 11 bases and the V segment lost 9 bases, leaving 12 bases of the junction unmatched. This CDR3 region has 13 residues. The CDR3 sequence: CASCPGTGVSAFF. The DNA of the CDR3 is TGCGCCAGTTGCCCTGGGACAGGGGTTTCGGCTTTCTTT.

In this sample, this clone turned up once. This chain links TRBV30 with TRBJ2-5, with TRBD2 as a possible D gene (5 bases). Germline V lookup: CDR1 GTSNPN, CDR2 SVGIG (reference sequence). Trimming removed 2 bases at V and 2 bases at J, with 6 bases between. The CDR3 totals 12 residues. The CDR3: CAWSPGQETQYF. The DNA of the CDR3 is TGTGCCTGGAGTCCGGGACAAGAGACCCAGTACTTC.

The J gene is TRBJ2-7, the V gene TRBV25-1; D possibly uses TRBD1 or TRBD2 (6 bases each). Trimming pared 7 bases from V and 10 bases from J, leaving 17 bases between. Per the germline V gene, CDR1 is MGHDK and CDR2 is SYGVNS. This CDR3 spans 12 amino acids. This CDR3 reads CASKYGGGSQYF. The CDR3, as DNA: TGTGCCAGCAAATACGGGGGCGGCAGCCAGTACTTC.

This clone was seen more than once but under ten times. The CDR3 DNA sequence: TGCGCCAGCGCCGGGGAGACCCAGTACTTC. This gives the protein CASAGETQYF. The chain links TRBV10-1 to TRBJ2-5; D is ambiguous. Trimming shortened V by 8 bases and J by 5 bases, and 6 bases separated the two germline ends. The CDR3 length is 10 residues. Germline V gives CDR1 WNHNN, CDR2 SYGVQD (reference sequence).

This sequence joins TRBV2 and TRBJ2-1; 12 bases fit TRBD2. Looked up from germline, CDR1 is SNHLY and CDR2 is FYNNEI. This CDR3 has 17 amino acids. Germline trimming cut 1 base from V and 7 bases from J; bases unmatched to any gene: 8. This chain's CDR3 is CASSEGLAGGPGNEQFF. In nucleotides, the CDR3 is TGTGCCAGCAGTGAAGGGCTAGCGGGGGGGCCGGGGAATGAGCAGTTCTTC. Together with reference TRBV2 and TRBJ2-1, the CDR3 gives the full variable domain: EPEVTQTPSHQVTQMGQEVILRCVPISNHLYFYWYRQILGQKVEFLVSFYNNEISEKSEIFDDQFSVERPDGSNFTLKIRSTKLEDSAMYFCASSEGLAGGPGNEQFFGPGTRLTVL.

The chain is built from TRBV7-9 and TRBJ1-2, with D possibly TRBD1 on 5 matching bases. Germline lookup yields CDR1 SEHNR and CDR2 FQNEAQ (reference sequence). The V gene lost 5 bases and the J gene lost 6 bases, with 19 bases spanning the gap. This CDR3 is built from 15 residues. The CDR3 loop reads CASSPIGLPGDGYTF. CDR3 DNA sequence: TGTGCCAGCAGCCCCATTGGGTTACCGGGGGATGGCTACACCTTC.

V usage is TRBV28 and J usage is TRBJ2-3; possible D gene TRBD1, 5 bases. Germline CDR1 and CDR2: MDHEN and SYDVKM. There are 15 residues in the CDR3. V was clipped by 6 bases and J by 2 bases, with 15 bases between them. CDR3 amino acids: CASSRRAGNTDTQYF. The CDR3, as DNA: TGTGCCAGCAGCCGACGGGCAGGGAACACAGATACGCAGTATTTT.

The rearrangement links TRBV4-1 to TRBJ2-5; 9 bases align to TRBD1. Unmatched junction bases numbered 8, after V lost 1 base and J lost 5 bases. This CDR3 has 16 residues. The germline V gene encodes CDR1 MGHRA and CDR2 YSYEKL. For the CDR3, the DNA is TGCGCCAGCAGCCAAGGCGTACAGGGGGCAGGGGAGACCCAGTACTTC. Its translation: CASSQGVQGAGETQYF.

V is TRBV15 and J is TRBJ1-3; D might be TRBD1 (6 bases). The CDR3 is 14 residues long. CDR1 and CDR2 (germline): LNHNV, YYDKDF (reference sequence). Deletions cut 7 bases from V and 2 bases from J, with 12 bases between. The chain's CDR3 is CATKQGITGNTIYF. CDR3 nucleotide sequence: TGTGCCACCAAACAGGGTATCACTGGAAACACCATATATTTT.

CDR3 bases: TGTGCCAGCAGCTACTGGACAGGGAGCACTGAAGCTTTCTTT. Protein sequence: CASSYWTGSTEAFF. The V call is TRBV5-6, the J call TRBJ1-1; 8 bases line up with TRBD1. Losses at the gene ends were 3 bases for V and 4 bases for J; bases not matched to a gene: 5. The CDR3 is 14 residues long. Germline V gene sequence: CDR1 SGHDT, CDR2 YYEEEE.

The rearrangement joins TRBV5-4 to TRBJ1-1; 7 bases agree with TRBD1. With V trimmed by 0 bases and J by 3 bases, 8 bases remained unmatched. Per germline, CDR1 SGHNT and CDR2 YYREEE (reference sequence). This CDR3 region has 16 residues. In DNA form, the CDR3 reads TGTGCCAGCAGCTTGGGGCGAGGACAGGTGGACACTGAAGCTTTCTTT. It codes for CASSLGRGQVDTEAFF.

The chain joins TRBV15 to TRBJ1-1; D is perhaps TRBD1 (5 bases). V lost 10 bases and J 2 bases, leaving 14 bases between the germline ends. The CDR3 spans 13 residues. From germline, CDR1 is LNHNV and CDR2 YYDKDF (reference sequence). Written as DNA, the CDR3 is TGTGCCAGTGGGCACAGGCCCAACACTGAAGCTTTCTTT. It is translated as CASGHRPNTEAFF.

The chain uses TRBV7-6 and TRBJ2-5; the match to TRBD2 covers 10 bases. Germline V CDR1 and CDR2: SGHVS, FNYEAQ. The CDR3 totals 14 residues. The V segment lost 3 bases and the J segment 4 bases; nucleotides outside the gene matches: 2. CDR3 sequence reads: CASSLVAGGETQYF. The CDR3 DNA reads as TGTGCCAGCAGCTTGGTAGCGGGGGGAGAGACCCAGTACTTC.

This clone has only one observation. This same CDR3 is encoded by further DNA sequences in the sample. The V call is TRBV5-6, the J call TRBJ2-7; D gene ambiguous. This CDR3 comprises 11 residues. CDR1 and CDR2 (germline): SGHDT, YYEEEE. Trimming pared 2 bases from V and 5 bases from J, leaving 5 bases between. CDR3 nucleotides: TGTGCCAGCAGCTTTAGACACGAGCAGTACTTC. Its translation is CASSFRHEQYF.

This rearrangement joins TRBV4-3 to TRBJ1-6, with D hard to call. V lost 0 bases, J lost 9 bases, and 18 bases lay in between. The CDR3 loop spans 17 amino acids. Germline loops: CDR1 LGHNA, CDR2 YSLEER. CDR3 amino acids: CASSQDEGRWAASPLHF. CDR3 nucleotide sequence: TGCGCCAGCAGCCAAGATGAAGGTCGCTGGGCAGCTTCACCCCTCCACTTT.

As DNA, the CDR3 is TGTGCCAGCAAAGTTAGTACCGGGGAATCAGGTGGCTACACCTTC. Translating it yields CASKVSTGESGGYTF. The chain recombines TRBV2 with TRBJ1-2; no clear D gene. The CDR3 contains 15 residues. Germline values: CDR1 SNHLY, CDR2 FYNNEI. V lost 7 bases and J lost 7, with 22 bases in between.

The CDR3 spells CAWSVIRGILTDTQYF. The CDR3 region has the DNA TGTGCCTGGAGTGTGATCAGGGGCATCCTCACAGATACGCAGTATTTT. This chain joins TRBV30 and TRBJ2-3; a possible D gene is TRBD1 (6 bases). The CDR3 extends over 16 amino acids. Germline CDR1 GTSNPN, CDR2 SVGIG (reference sequence). V dropped 0 bases and J dropped 2 bases, with 15 bases sitting between them. Variable domain in full (rest from reference TRBV30 and TRBJ2-3): SQTIHQWPATLVQPVGSPLSLECTVEGTSNPNLYWYRQAAGRGLQLLFYSVGIGQISSEVPQNLSASRPQDRQFILSSKKLLLSDSGFYLCAWSVIRGILTDTQYFGPGTRLTVL.

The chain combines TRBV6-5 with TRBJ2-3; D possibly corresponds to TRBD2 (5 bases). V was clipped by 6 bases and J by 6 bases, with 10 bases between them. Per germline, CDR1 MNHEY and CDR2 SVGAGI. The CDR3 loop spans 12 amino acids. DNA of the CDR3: TGTGCCAGCAGCCTACGAGGGGATACGCAGTATTTT. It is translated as CASSLRGDTQYF.

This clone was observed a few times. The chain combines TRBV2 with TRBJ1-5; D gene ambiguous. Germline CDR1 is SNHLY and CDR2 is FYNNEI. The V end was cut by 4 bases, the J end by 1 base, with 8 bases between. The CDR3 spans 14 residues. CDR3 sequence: CASSVGRSNQPQHF. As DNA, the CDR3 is TGTGCCAGCAGTGTGGGCCGCAGCAATCAGCCCCAGCATTTT.